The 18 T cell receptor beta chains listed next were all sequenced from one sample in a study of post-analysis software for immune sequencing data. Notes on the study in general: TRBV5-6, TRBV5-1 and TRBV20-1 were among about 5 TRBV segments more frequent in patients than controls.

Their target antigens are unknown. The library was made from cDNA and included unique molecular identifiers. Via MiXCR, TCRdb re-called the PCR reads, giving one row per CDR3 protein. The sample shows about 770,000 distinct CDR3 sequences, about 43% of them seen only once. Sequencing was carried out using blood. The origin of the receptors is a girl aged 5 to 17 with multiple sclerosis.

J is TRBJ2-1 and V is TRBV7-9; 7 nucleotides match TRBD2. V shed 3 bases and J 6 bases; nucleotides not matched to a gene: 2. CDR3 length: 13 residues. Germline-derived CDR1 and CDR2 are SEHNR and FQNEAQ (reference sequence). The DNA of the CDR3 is TGTGCCAGCAGCTTTGGGAGGGCCAATGAGCAGTTCTTC. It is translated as CASSFGRANEQFF.

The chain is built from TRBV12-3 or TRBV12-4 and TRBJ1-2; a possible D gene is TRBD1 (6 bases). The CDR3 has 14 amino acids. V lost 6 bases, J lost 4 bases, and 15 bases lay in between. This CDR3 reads CASRRIQGGYGYTF. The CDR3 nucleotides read TGTGCCAGCAGACGAATACAGGGTGGCTATGGCTACACCTTC.

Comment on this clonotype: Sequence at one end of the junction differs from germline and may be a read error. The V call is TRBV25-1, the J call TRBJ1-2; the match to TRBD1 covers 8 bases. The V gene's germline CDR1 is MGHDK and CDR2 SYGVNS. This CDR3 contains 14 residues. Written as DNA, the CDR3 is TGTGCCAGCAGCCGGACAGGGATGGGCTATCGCTACACCTTC. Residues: CASSRTGMGYRYTF.

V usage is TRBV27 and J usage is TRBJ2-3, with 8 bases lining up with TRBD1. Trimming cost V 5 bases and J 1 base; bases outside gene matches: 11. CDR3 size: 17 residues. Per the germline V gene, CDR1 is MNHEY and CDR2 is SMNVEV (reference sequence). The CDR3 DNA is TGTGCCAGCAGTACCCGGACAGGGACGATTGGCACAGATACGCAGTATTTT. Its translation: CASSTRTGTIGTDTQYF.

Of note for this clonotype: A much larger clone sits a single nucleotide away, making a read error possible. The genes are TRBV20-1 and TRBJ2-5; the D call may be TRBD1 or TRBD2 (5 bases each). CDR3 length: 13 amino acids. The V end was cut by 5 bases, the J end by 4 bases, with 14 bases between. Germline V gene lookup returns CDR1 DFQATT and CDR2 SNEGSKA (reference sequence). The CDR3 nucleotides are TGCAGTGCTCTCGGGACCGCGGGAGAGACCCAGTACTTC. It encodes CSALGTAGETQYF.

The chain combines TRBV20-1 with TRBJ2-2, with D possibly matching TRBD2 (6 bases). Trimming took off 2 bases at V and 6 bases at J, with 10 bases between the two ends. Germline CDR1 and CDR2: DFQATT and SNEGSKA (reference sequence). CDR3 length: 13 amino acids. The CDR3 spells CSARFPGAGELFF. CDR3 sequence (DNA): TGCAGTGCTAGATTTCCGGGGGCCGGGGAGCTGTTTTTT.

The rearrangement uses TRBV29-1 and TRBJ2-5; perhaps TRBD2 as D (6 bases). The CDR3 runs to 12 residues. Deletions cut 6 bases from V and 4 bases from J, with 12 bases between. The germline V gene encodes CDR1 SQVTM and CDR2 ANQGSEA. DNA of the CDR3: TGCAGCGTCATGGACGGGGGAGAGACCCAGTACTTC. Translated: CSVMDGGETQYF.

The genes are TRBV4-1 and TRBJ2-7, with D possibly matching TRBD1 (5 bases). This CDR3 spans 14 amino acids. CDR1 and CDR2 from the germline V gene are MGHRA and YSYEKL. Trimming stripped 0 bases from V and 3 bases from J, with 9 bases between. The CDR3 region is CASSQDGAGYEQYF. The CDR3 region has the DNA TGCGCCAGCAGCCAAGATGGGGCAGGCTACGAGCAGTACTTC.

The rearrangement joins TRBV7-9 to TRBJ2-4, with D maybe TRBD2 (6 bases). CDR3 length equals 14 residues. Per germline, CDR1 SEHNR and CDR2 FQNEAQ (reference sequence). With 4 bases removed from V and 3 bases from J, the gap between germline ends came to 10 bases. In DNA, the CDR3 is TGTGCCAGCAGCTCCGGGACTCTCAAAAACATTCAGTACTTC. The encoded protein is CASSSGTLKNIQYF.

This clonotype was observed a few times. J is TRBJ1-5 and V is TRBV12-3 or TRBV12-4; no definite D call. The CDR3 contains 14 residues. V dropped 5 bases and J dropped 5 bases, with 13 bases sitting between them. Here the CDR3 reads CASSPGWEDQPQHF. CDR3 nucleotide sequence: TGTGCCAGCAGTCCGGGGTGGGAGGATCAGCCCCAGCATTTT.

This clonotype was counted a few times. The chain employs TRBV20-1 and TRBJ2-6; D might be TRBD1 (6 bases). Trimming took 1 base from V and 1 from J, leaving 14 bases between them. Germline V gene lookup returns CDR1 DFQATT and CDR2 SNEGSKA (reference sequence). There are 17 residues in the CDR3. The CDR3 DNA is TGCAGTGCTAGAGTGTGGACAGATGGATCTGGGGCCAACGTCCTGACTTTC. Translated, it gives CSARVWTDGSGANVLTF.

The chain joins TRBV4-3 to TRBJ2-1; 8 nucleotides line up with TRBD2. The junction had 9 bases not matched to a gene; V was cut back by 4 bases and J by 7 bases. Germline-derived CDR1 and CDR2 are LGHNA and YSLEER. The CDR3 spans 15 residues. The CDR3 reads CASSRGLEEENEQFF. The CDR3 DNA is TGCGCCAGCAGCCGGGGACTAGAGGAGGAGAATGAGCAGTTCTTC.

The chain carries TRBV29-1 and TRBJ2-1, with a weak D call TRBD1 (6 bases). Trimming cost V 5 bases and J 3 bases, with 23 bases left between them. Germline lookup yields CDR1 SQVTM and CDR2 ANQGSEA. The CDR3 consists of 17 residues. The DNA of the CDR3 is TGCAGCGTTCATCCAGCCCTAGGGGCAGGGGACTACAATGAGCAGTTCTTC. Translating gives CSVHPALGAGDYNEQFF.

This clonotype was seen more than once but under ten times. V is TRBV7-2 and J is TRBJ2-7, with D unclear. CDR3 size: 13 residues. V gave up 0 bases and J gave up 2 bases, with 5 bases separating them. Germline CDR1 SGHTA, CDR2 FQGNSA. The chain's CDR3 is CASSLAAAYEQYF. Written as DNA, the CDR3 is TGTGCCAGCAGCTTAGCTGCGGCCTACGAGCAGTACTTC.

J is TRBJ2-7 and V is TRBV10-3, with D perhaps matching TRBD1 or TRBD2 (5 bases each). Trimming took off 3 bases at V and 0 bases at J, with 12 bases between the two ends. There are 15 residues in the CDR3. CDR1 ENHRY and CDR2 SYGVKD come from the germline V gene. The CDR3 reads CAISDGAGNSYEQYF. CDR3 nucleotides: TGTGCCATCAGTGACGGGGCAGGGAACTCCTACGAGCAGTACTTC.

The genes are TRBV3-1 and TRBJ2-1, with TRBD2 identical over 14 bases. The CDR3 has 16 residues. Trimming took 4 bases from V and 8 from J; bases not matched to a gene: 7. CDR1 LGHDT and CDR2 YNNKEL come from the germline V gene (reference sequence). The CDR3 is CASSLGTSGRLDEQFF. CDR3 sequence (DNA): TGTGCCAGCAGCCTAGGGACTAGCGGGAGACTCGATGAGCAGTTCTTC.

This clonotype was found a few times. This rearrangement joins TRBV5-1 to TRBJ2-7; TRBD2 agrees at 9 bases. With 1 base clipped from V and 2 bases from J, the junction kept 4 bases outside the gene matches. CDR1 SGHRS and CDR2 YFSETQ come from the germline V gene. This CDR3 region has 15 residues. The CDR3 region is CASSLQVAGAYEQYF. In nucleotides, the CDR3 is TGCGCCAGCAGCTTGCAGGTAGCGGGAGCCTACGAGCAGTACTTC. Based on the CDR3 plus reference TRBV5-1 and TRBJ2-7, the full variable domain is KAGVTQTPRYLIKTRGQQVTLSCSPISGHRSVSWYQQTPGQGLQFLFEYFSETQRNKGNFPGRFSGRQFSNSRSEMNVSTLELGDSALYLCASSLQVAGAYEQYFGPGTRLTVT.

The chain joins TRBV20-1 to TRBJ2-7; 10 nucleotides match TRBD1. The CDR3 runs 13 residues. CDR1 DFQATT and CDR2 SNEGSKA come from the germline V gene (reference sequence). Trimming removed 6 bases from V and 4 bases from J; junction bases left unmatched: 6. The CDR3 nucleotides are TGCAGTGCACGGGACAGGGGAAGGTACGAGCAGTACTTC. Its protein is CSARDRGRYEQYF.